Listed here are 17 T cell receptor beta chains from one sample, sequenced in a study of OX40 agonist ivuxolimab in advanced cancers. Method: immunoSEQ multiplex PCR; TCRdb's copy keeps in-frame clones and lacks some. This table holds around 100,000 clones, around 89% found once. The sequences come from CD4+ or CD8+ T cells sorted from blood, collected in a trial of the OX40 agonist ivuxolimab. Receptors were obtained from an adult with an advanced solid tumor such as melanoma, head and neck, liver or kidney cancer.

This chain joins TRBV4-1 and TRBJ2-3; D gene ambiguous. The V gene's germline CDR1 is MGHRA and CDR2 YSYEKL. V lost 1 base and J 0 bases, leaving 11 bases between the germline ends. The CDR3 extends over 16 amino acids. The CDR3 loop reads CASSQGRGTSTDTQYF. In nucleotides, the CDR3 is TGCGCCAGCAGCCAAGGTCGAGGCACTAGCACAGATACGCAGTATTTT.

The V gene is TRBV6-4, the J gene TRBJ1-1; TRBD1 aligns across 8 bases. This CDR3 has 14 residues. The junction had 6 bases not matched to a gene; V was cut back by 2 bases and J by 7 bases. Germline V gene sequence: CDR1 MRHNA, CDR2 SNTAGT. The CDR3 sequence: CASSDKGRGLEAFF. In nucleotides, the CDR3 is TGTGCCAGCAGTGACAAGGGCAGGGGGCTTGAAGCTTTCTTT.

The rearrangement uses TRBV6-1 and TRBJ2-3, with TRBD2 identical over 8 bases. V shed 4 bases and J 0 bases; nucleotides not matched to a gene: 6. Germline V gives CDR1 MNHNS, CDR2 SASEGT. This CDR3 comprises 16 residues. CDR3 sequence: CASSGLARSSTDTQYF. The CDR3 DNA sequence: TGTGCCAGCAGTGGACTAGCGAGGAGTAGCACAGATACGCAGTATTTT.

V and J are TRBV29-1 and TRBJ1-2; perhaps TRBD1 as D (6 bases). Germline lookup yields CDR1 SQVTM and CDR2 ANQGSEA. The CDR3 spans 12 residues. Trimming shortened V by 3 bases and J by 4 bases, and 9 bases separated the two germline ends. The CDR3 region is CSVETGTYGYTF. CDR3 nucleotides: TGCAGCGTTGAGACAGGCACCTATGGCTACACCTTC.

This chain connects TRBV5-4 to TRBJ2-4; a weak D match, TRBD1 (5 bases). CDR3 length: 14 residues. V lost 1 base to trimming and J lost 8 bases, with 13 bases between them. The germline gives CDR1 SGHNT, CDR2 YYREEE (reference sequence). The CDR3 region is CASSLKGRLDIQYF. Here the CDR3 DNA reads TGTGCCAGCAGCTTGAAGGGGCGGTTGGACATTCAGTACTTC. Full variable domain (missing parts from reference TRBV5-4 and TRBJ2-4): ETGVTQSPTHLIKTRGQQVTLRCSSQSGHNTVSWYQQALGQGPQFIFQYYREEENGRGNFPPRFSGLQFPNYSSELNVNALELDDSALYLCASSLKGRLDIQYFGAGTRLSVL.

CDR3 nucleotides: TGTGCCAGCTCACCATTGGTCAAAGGGGAAGGCGCTGAAGCTTTCTTT. Protein: CASSPLVKGEGAEAFF. The chain employs TRBV18 and TRBJ1-1; D perhaps matches TRBD1 (5 bases). Trimming took 2 bases from V and 6 from J, leaving 19 bases between them. The CDR3 is made up of 16 amino acids. Germline CDR1 KGHSH, CDR2 LQKENI.

The chain joins TRBV28 to TRBJ1-2; D ambiguous. The germline V gene encodes CDR1 MDHEN and CDR2 SYDVKM. The V end lost 2 bases, the J end lost 6 bases, and 16 bases lay between the germline ends. CDR3 size: 15 residues. CDR3 sequence: CASSLDQLIGDGYTF. The CDR3 DNA reads as TGTGCCAGCAGTTTAGACCAGCTCATTGGGGATGGCTACACCTTC.

This clone was seen more than once but under ten times. In DNA form, the CDR3 reads TGTGCCAGCAGTGAAAGGGGCTATGGCTACACCTTC. Translated, it gives CASSERGYGYTF. The chain employs TRBV2 and TRBJ1-2, with a possible D match to TRBD1 (5 bases). The germline V gene encodes CDR1 SNHLY and CDR2 FYNNEI. The length of the CDR3 is 12 residues. With 2 bases removed from V and 4 bases from J, the gap between germline ends came to 5 bases.

This rearrangement joins TRBV6-1 to TRBJ2-7; the D is unclear. The germline V gene has CDR1 MNHNS and CDR2 SASEGT. Trimming took 8 bases from V and 2 from J, leaving 10 bases between them. This CDR3 comprises 12 residues. The CDR3: CASGNGPYEQYF. For the CDR3, the DNA is TGTGCCAGCGGAAACGGCCCCTACGAGCAGTACTTC.

The V and J genes are TRBV19 and TRBJ1-2; a weak D match, TRBD1 (6 bases). The CDR3 consists of 12 residues. V was trimmed by 5 bases and J by 6 bases, leaving 10 bases between them. CDR1 LNHDA and CDR2 SQIVND come from the germline V gene (reference sequence). Here the CDR3 DNA reads TGTGCCAGTAGTTACAGGGACGATGGCTACACCTTC. As protein: CASSYRDDGYTF. Looking up the rest from reference TRBV19 and TRBJ1-2 gives the full variable domain: DGGITQSPKYLFRKEGQNVTLSCEQNLNHDAMYWYRQDPGQGLRLIYYSQIVNDFQKGDIAEGYSVSREKKESFPLTVTSAQKNPTAFYLCASSYRDDGYTFGSGTRLTVV.

This rearrangement joins TRBV6-5 to TRBJ2-7; D may match TRBD1 or TRBD2 (5 bases each). Per the germline V gene, CDR1 is MNHEY and CDR2 is SVGAGI. The CDR3 is 14 amino acids. The V end was cut by 7 bases, the J end by 3 bases, with 16 bases between. The CDR3 spells CASTRGDRGYEQYF. CDR3 nucleotide sequence: TGTGCCAGCACTAGAGGGGACCGAGGCTACGAGCAGTACTTC.

DNA of the CDR3: TGTGCCAGCTCGGTACAGGGGGACTACGAGCAGTACTTC. It specifies CASSVQGDYEQYF. V is TRBV28 and J is TRBJ2-7, with 8 bases that match TRBD1. There are 13 residues in the CDR3. Germline lookup yields CDR1 MDHEN and CDR2 SYDVKM. After removal of 8 bases from V and 3 bases from J, the junction contained 6 bases not matched to a gene. The variable domain in full, with the rest retrieved from reference TRBV28 and TRBJ2-7, is DVKVTQSSRYLVKRTGEKVFLECVQDMDHENMFWYRQDPGLGLRLIYFSYDVKMKEKGDIPEGYSVSREKKERFSLILESASTNQTSMYLCASSVQGDYEQYFGPGTRLTVT.

The CDR3 here is CASASGRLNTEAFF. In DNA, the CDR3 is TGCGCCAGCGCAAGCGGACGGTTGAACACTGAAGCTTTCTTT. The V and J genes are TRBV5-1 and TRBJ1-1, with D hard to call. The CDR3 has 14 residues. Trimming stripped 7 bases from V and 0 bases from J, with 13 bases between. Germline V lookup: CDR1 SGHRS, CDR2 YFSETQ. Using reference TRBV5-1 and TRBJ1-1 for the parts outside the CDR3, the full variable domain is KAGVTQTPRYLIKTRGQQVTLSCSPISGHRSVSWYQQTPGQGLQFLFEYFSETQRNKGNFPGRFSGRQFSNSRSEMNVSTLELGDSALYLCASASGRLNTEAFFGQGTRLTVV.

The gene calls are TRBV10-1 and TRBJ2-7; 7 nucleotides agree with TRBD1. V was clipped by 7 bases and J by 0 bases; unmatched bases: 9. Germline lookup yields CDR1 WNHNN and CDR2 SYGVQD (reference sequence). This CDR3 has 15 residues. The CDR3, as DNA: TGCGCCAGCACCTGCGCCGGGACAGACTCCTACGAGCAGTACTTC. Translating gives CASTCAGTDSYEQYF.

This clone appeared a few times. The J gene is TRBJ1-6, the V gene TRBV7-9, with D unclear. Germline V gene data show CDR1 as SEHNR and CDR2 as FQNEAQ (reference sequence). This CDR3 has 15 amino acids. Trimming removed 5 bases at V and 10 bases at J, with 18 bases between. The CDR3 protein is CASSPSPHVVSPLHF. The CDR3 DNA reads TGTGCCAGCAGCCCGAGCCCACATGTTGTCTCACCCCTCCACTTT.

J is TRBJ1-1 and V is TRBV10-2; possibly TRBD1 for D (6 bases). Germline V gene data show CDR1 as WSHSY and CDR2 as SAAADI. The CDR3 runs to 14 residues. Deletions cut 4 bases from V and 1 base from J, with 10 bases between. CDR3 sequence reads: CASSVGQQNTEAFF. CDR3 nucleotide sequence: TGCGCCAGCAGTGTCGGACAGCAGAACACTGAAGCTTTCTTT.

The chain employs TRBV5-1 and TRBJ2-3; D remains unclear. The CDR3 totals 14 residues. CDR1 and CDR2 (germline): SGHRS, YFSETQ. V lost 1 base to trimming and J lost 3 bases, with 9 bases between them. The CDR3 nucleotides are TGCGCCAGCAGCTTGTTTATCGGGACAGATACGCAGTATTTT. Its protein product is CASSLFIGTDTQYF.